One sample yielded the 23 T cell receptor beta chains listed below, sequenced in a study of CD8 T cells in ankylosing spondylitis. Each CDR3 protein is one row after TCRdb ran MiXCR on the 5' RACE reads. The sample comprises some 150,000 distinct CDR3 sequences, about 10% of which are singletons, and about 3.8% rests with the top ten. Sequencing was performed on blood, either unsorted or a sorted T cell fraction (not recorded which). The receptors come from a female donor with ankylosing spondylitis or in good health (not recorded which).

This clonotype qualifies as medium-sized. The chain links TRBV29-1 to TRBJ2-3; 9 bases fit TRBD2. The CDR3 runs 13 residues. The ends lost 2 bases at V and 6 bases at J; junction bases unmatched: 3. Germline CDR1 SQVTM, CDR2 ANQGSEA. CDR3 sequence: CSVELTSGDTQYF. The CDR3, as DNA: TGCAGCGTTGAATTAACTAGCGGGGATACGCAGTATTTT.

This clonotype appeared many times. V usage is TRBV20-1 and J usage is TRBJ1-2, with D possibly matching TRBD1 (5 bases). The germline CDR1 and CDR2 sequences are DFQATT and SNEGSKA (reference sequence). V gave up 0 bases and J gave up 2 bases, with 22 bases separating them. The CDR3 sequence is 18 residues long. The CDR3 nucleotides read TGCAGTGCTAGAGAAGCCCTGGGGCTAACATACCTCAACTATGGCTACACCTTC. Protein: CSAREALGLTYLNYGYTF.

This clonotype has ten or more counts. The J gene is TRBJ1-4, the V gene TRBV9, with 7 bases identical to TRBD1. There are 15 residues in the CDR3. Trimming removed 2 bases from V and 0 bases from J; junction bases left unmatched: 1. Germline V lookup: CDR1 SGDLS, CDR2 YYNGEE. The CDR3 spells CASSVQGATNEKLFF. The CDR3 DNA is TGTGCCAGCAGCGTGCAGGGGGCAACTAATGAAAAACTGTTTTTT. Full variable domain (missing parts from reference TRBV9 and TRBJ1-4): DSGVTQTPKHLITATGQRVTLRCSPRSGDLSVYWYQQSLDQGLQFLIQYYNGEERAKGNILERFSAQQFPDLHSELNLSSLELGDSALYFCASSVQGATNEKLFFGSGTQLSVL.

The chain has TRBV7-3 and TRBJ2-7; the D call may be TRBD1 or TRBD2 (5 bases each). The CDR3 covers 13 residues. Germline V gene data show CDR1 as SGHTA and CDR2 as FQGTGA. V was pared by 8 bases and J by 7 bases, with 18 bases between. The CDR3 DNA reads TGTGCCAGCGGGAGAGGCGGGTCAGGGGAGCAGTACTTC. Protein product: CASGRGGSGEQYF.

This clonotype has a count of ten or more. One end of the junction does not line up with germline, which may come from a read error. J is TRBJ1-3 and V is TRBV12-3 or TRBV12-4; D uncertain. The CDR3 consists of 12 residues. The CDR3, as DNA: TGTGCCAGCAGTTTAGTGGCAGCTGCCGGTGATTTT. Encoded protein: CASSLVAAAGDF.

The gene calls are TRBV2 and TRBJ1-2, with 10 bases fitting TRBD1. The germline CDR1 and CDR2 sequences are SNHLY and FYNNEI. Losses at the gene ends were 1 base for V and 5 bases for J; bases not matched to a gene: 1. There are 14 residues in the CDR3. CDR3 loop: CASSEVGQGYGYTF. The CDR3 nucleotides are TGTGCCAGCAGTGAAGTGGGACAGGGGTATGGCTACACCTTC.

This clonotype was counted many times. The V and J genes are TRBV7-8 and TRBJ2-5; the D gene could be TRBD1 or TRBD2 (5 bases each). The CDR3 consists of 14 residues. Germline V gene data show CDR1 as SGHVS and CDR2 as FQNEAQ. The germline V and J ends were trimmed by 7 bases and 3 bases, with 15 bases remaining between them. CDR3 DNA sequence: TGTGCCAGCAAAAAGAGGGGTGTGGAAGAGACCCAGTACTTC. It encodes CASKKRGVEETQYF.

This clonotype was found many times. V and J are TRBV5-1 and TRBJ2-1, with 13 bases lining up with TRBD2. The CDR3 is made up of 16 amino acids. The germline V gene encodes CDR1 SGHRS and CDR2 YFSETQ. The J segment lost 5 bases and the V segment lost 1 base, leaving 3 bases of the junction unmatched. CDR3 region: CASSLTSGRAHNEQFF. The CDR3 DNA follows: TGCGCCAGCAGCTTGACTAGCGGGAGGGCCCACAATGAGCAGTTCTTC.

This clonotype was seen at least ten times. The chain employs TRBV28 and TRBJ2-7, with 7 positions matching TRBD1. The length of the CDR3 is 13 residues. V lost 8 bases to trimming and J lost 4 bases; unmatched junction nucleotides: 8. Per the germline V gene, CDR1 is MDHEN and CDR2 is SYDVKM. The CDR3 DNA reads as TGTGCCAGCCAACAGGGGAATAGGTACGAGCAGTACTTC. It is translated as CASQQGNRYEQYF.

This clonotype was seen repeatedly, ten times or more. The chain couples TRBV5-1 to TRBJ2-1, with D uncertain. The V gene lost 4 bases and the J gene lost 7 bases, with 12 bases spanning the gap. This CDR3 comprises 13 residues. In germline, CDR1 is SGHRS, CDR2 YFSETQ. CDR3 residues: CASSPMGINEQFF. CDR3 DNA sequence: TGCGCCAGCAGCCCTATGGGGATTAATGAGCAGTTCTTC.

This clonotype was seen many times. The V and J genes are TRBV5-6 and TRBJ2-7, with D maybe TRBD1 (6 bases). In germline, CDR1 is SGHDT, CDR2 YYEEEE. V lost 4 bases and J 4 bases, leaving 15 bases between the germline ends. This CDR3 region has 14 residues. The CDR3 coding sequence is TGTGCCAGCAGCCCGGAGAGGGGGAGTTACGAGCAGTACTTC. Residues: CASSPERGSYEQYF.

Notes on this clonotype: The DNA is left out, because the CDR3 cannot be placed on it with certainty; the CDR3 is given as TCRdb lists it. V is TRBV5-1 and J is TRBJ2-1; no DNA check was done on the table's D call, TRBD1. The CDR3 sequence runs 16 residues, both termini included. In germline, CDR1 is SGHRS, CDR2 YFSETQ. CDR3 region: CASSFSGQAGANEQFF.

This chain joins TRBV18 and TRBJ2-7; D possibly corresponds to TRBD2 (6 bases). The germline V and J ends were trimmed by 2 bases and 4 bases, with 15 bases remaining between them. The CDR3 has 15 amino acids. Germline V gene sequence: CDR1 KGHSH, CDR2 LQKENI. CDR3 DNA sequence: TGTGCCAGCTCACCAGGGAACCCGGGGAGGTACGAGCAGTACTTC. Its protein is CASSPGNPGRYEQYF. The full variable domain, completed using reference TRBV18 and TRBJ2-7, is NAGVMQNPRHLVRRRGQEARLRCSPMKGHSHVYWYRQLPEEGLKFMVYLQKENIIDESGMPKERFSAEFPKEGPSILRIQQVVRGDSAAYFCASSPGNPGRYEQYFGPGTRLTVT.

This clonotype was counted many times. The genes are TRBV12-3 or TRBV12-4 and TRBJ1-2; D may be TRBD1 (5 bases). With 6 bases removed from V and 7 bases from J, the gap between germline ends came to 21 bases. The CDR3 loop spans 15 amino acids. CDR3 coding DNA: TGTGCCAGCAGCCCAGTGTGGGGCCTCAAGTCTGGCTACACCTTC. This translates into CASSPVWGLKSGYTF.

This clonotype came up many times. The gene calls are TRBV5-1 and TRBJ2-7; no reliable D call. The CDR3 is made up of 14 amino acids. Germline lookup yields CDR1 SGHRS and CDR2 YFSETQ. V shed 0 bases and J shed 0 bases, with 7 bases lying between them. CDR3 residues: CASSLATGSYEQYF. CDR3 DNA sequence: TGCGCCAGCAGCTTGGCCACGGGCTCCTACGAGCAGTACTTC.

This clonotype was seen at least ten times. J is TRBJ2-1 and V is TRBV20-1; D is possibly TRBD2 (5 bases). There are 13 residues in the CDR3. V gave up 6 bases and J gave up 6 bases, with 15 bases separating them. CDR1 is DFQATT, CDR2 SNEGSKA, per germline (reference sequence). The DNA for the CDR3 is TGCAGTGCCCAACGAGCAGGACTCAATGAGCAGTTCTTC. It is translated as CSAQRAGLNEQFF.

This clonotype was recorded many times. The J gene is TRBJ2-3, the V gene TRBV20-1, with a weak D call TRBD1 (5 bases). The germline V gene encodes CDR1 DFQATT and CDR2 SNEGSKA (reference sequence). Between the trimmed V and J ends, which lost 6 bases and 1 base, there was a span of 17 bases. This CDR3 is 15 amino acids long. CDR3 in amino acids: CSADPRARGTDTQYF. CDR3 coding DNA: TGCAGTGCAGACCCCAGGGCACGAGGCACAGATACGCAGTATTTT.

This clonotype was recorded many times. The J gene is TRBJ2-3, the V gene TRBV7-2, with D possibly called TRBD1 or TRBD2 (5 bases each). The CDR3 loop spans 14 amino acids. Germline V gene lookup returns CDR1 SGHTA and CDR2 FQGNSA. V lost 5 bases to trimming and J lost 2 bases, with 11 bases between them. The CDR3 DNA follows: TGTGCCAGCAGCCGGGGCCTGAACACAGATACGCAGTATTTT. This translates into CASSRGLNTDTQYF. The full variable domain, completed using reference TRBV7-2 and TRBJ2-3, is GAGVSQSPSNKVTEKGKDVELRCDPISGHTALYWYRQSLGQGLEFLIYFQGNSAPDKSGLPSDRFSAERTGGSVSTLTIQRTQQEDSAVYLCASSRGLNTDTQYFGPGTRLTVL.

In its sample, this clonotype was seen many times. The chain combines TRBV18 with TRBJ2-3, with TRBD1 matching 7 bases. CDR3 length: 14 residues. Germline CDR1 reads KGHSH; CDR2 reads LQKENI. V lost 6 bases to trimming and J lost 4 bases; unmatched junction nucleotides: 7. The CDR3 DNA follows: TGTGCCAGCTCTTCGACAGGGAGAGCAGATACGCAGTATTTT. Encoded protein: CASSSTGRADTQYF.

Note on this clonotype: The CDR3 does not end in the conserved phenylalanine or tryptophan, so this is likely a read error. CDR3 DNA: TGTGCCAGCAGCCAAGATCTTGGGCGGGCCTTCTACGAGCAGTACATC. This translates into CASSQDLGRAFYEQYI. The V call is TRBV4-2, the J call TRBJ2-7, with D possibly being TRBD2 (5 bases). CDR1 LGHNA and CDR2 YNFKEQ come from the germline V gene. V was shortened by 0 bases and J by 3 bases, with 15 bases between the two germline ends. This CDR3 contains 16 residues.

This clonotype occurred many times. The CDR3: CASSAQGGYTF. DNA for the CDR3: TGTGCCAGCAGCGCCCAGGGGGGCTACACCTTC. The chain recombines TRBV9 with TRBJ1-2; TRBD1 is a possible D gene (6 bases). Germline V gene lookup returns CDR1 SGDLS and CDR2 YYNGEE. This CDR3 spans 11 amino acids. Trimming removed 3 bases from V and 8 bases from J, with 8 bases in between.

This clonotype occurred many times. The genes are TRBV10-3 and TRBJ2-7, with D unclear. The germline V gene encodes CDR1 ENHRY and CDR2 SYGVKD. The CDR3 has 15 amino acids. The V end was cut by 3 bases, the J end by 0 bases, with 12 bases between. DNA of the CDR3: TGTGCCATCAGTGATGAATGGAAATACTCCTACGAGCAGTACTTC. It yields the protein CAISDEWKYSYEQYF.

CDR3 sequence (DNA): TGTGCCAGCAGCTCGGGGCAGGGTACAGCTTTCTTT. Its translation is CASSSGQGTAFF. The V and J genes are TRBV7-6 and TRBJ1-1, with a tentative D call TRBD1 (5 bases). The CDR3 has 12 amino acids. With 4 bases removed from V and 10 bases from J, the gap between germline ends came to 13 bases. Germline CDR1 and CDR2: SGHVS and FNYEAQ.